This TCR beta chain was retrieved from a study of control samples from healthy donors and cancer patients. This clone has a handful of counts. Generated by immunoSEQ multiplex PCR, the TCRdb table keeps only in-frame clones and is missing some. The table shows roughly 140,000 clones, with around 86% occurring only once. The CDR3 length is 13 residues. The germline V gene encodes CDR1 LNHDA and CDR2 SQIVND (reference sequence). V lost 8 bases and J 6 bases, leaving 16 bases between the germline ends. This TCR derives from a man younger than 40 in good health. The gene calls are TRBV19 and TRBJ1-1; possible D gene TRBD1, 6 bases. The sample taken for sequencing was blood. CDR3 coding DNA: TGTGCCAGTGGATCGGACAGACTTCCTGAAGCTTTCTTT. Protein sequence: CASGSDRLPEAFF.